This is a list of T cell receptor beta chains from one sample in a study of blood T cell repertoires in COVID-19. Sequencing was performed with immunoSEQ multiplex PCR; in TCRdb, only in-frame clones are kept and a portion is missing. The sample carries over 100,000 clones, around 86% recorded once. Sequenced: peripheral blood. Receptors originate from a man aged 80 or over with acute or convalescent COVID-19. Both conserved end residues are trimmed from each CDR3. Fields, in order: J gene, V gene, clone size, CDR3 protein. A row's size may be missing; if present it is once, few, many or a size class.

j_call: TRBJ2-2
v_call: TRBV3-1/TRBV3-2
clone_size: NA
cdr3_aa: ASRPDPKTGSTGELF

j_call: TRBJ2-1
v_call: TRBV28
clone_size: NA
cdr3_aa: ASSLGYGGHNEQF

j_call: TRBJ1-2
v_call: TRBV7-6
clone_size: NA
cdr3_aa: ASSSRDGYT

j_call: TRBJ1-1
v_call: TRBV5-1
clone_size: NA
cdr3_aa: ASSFGGDWGSEAF

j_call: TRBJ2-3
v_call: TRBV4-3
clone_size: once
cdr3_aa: ASSQTSGTSGGIAQY

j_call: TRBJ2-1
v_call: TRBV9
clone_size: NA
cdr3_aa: ASSVLAGGVNEQF

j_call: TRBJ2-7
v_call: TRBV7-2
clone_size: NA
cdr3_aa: ASSLERTYEQY

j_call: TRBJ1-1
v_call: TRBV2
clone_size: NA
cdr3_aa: ASSVRAVWREGTEAF

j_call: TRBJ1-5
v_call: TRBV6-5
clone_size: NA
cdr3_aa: ASSYGAGAQPQH

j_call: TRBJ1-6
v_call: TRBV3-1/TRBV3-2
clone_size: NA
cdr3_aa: ASSQEQGGTNSPLH

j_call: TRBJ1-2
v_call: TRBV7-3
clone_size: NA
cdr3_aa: ASSLTPGTGGAGGYT

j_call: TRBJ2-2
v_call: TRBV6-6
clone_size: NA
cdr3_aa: ASSYSKTLNTGELF

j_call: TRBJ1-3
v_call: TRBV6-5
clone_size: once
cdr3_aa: ASSQTRDSGNTIY

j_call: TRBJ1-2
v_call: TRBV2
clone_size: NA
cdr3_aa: ASSKGGGTYANYGYT

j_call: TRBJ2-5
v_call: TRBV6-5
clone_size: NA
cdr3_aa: ASTERLATRETQY

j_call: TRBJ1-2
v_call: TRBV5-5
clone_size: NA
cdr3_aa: ASSAGQVGGSGPYGYT

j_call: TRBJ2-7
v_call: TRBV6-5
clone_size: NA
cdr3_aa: AASRGGDHEQY

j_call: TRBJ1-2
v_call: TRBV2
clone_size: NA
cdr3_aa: ASSGSGNYGYT

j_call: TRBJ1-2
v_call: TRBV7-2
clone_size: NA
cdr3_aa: ASSLGGAGGGHGYT

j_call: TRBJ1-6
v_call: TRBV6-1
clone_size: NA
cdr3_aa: ASSERTGGLGSLH

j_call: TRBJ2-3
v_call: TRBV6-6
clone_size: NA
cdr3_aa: ASSYNRERLTDTQY

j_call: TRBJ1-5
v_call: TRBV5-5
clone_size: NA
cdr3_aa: ASSSDRVNQPQH

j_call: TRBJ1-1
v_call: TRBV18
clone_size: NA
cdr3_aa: ASSTRTGGRSEAF

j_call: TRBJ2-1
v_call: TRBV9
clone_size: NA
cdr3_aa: ASSVVPGGSYNEQF

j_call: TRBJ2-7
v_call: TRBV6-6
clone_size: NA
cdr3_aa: ASSLQGRHEQY

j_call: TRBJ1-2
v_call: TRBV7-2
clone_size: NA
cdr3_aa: ASSLERRANYGYT

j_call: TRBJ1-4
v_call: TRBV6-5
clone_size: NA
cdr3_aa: ASRPDRGLNEKLF

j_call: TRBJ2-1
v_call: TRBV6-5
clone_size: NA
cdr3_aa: ASSYTPDNYNEQF

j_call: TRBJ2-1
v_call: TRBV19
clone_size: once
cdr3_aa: ASISGTGVRRNEQF

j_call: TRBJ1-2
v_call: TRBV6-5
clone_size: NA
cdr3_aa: ASSTGHNPNYGYT

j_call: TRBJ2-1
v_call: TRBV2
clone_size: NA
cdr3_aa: ASRGDSNSYNEQF

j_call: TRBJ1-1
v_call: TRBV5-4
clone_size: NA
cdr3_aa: ASSLADRAFGEAF

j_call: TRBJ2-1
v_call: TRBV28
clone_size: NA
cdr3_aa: ASVGPTRAEQF

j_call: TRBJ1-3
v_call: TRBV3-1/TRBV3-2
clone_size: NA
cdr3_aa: ASSPSLGNTIY

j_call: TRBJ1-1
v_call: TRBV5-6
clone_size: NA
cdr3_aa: ASSLRGAGAEAF

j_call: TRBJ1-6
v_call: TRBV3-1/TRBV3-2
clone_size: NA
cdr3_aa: ASSQGLLFGGPLH

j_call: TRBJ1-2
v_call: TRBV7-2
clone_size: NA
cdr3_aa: ASSFSAGGKVYGYT

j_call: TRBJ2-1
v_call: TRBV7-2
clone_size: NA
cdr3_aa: ASSLGLAGGLGINEQF

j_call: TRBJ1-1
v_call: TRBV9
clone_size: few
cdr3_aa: ASSEFVSNTEAF

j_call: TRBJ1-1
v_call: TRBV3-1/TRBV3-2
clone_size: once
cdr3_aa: ASSLGQGANTEAF

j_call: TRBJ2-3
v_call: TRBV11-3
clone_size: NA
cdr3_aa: ASSLGSGGTDTQY

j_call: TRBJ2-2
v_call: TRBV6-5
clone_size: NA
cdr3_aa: ASSVIAGVSGELF

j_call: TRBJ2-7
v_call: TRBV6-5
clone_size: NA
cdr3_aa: ASSPGQGLGEQY

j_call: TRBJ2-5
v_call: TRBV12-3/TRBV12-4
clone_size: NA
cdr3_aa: ASSLRGETQY

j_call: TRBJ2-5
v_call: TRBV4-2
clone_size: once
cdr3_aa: ASSQDPPSVRGETQY

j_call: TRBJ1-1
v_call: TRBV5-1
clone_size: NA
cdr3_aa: ASSWGQGPNTEAF

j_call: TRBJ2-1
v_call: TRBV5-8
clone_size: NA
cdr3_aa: ASSSTGTGNNEQF

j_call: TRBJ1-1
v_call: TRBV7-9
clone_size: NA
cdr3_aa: ASSLGSGTGYMNTEAF

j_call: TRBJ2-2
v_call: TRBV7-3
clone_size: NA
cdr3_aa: ASSLAGQGTGELF

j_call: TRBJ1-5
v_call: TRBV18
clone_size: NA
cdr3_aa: ASSVGQGADQPQH

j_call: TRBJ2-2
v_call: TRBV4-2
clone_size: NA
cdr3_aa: ASSQESAGELF

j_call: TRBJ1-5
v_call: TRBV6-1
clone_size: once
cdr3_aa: ASSGGGQILVTQH

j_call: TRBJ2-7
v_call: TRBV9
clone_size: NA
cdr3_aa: ASSALAGGLGEQY

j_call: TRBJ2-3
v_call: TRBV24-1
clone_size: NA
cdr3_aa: ATSGTASTDTQY

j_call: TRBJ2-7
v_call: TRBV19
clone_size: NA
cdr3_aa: ASSGGHYEQY